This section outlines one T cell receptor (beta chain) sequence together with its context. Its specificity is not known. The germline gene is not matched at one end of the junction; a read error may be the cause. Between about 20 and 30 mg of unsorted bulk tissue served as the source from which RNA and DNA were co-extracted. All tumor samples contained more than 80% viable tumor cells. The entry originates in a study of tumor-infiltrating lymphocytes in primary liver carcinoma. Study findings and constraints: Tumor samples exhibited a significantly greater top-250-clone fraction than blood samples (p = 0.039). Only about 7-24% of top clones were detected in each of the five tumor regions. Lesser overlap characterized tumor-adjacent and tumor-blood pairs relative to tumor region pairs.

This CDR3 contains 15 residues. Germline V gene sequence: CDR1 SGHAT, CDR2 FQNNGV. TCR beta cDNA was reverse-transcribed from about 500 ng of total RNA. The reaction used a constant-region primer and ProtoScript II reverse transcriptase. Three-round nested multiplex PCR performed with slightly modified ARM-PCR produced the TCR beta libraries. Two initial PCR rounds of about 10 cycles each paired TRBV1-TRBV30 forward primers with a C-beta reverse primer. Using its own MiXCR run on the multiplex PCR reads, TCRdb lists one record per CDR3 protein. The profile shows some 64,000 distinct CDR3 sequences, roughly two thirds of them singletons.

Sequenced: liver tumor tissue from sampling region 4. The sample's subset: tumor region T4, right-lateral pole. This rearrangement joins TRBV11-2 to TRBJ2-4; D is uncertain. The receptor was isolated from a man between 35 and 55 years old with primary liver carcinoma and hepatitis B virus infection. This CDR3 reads CASTTSAVAKNIKYF. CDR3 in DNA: TGTGCCAGTACCACTTCGGCGGTAGCCAAAAACATTAAGTACTTC. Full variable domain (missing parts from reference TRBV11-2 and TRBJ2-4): EAGVAQSPRYKIIEKRQSVAFWCNPISGHATLYWYQQILGQGPKLLIQFQNNGVVDDSQLPKDRFSAERLKGVDSTLKIQPAKLEDSAVYLCASTTSAVAKNIKYFGAGTRLSVL.